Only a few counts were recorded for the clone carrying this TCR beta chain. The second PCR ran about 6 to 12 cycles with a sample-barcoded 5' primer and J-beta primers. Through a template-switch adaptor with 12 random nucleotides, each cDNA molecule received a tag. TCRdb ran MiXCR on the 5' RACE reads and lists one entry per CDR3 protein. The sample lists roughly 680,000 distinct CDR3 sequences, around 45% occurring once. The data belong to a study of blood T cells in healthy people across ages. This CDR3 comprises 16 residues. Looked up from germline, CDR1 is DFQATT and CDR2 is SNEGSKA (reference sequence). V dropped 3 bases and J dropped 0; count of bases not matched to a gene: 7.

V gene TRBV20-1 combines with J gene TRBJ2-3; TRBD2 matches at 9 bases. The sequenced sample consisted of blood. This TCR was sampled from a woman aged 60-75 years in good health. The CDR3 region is CSASIPAGGSTDTQYF. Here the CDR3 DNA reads TGCAGTGCTAGTATCCCGGCGGGAGGGAGCACAGATACGCAGTATTTT.